The 5 T cell receptor beta chains reported below all come from one sample, sequenced in a study of T cells in Graves' hyperthyroidism and ophthalmopathy. Template material for amplifying TCR beta CDR3 regions consisted of RNA transcripts. When the TCR CDR3 underwent first-round RT-PCR, the HTBI primer set was used. TCRdb redid the calling of the multiplex PCR reads with MiXCR, one entry per CDR3 protein. The sample has 450,000 to 550,000 distinct CDR3 sequences, 24% seen once. What was sequenced was blood. All receptors derive from a woman in her twenties or thirties with Graves' ophthalmopathy.

This clonotype was picked up many times. The chain uses TRBV7-9 and TRBJ2-5; D may be TRBD1 (6 bases). Germline V gene sequence: CDR1 SEHNR, CDR2 FQNEAQ (reference sequence). CDR3 length: 14 amino acids. V was pared by 4 bases and J by 5 bases, with 14 bases between. CDR3 protein: CASSSTGKSETQYF. DNA for the CDR3: TGTGCCAGCAGCTCAACAGGGAAATCGGAGACCCAGTACTTC.

This clonotype was seen ten or more times. The chain joins TRBV9 to TRBJ2-7; TRBD2 aligns across 7 bases. This CDR3 has 14 amino acids. The trim removed 0 bases at V and 2 bases at J, leaving 2 bases unmatched. Germline CDR1 is SGDLS and CDR2 is YYNGEE. The CDR3 nucleotides are TGTGCCAGCAGCGTAGGGGGGGGGGCCTACGAGCAGTACTTC. Protein sequence: CASSVGGGAYEQYF. The variable domain in full, completed from reference TRBV9 and TRBJ2-7, reads DSGVTQTPKHLITATGQRVTLRCSPRSGDLSVYWYQQSLDQGLQFLIQYYNGEERAKGNILERFSAQQFPDLHSELNLSSLELGDSALYFCASSVGGGAYEQYFGPGTRLTVT.

This clonotype appeared many times. This rearrangement joins TRBV6-5 to TRBJ1-1; D is undetermined. This CDR3 region has 14 residues. The germline CDR1 and CDR2 sequences are MNHEY and SVGAGI. Trimming took off 2 bases at V and 1 base at J, with 8 bases between the two ends. This chain's CDR3 is CASSYRTPNTEAFF. The CDR3 bases are TGTGCCAGCAGTTACCGAACCCCGAACACTGAAGCTTTCTTT.

This clonotype appeared many times. The rearrangement links TRBV7-3 to TRBJ2-1; D may match TRBD1 or TRBD2 (7 bases each). The germline V and J ends were trimmed by 1 base and 5 bases, with 18 bases remaining between them. This CDR3 is built from 17 residues. Germline V CDR1 and CDR2: SGHTA, FQGTGA. The CDR3 here is CASSLKGSGGGHNEQFF. The CDR3 coding sequence is TGTGCCAGCAGCTTAAAAGGTTCAGGGGGAGGGCACAATGAGCAGTTCTTC.

This clonotype was recorded at least ten times. This chain connects TRBV12-3 or TRBV12-4 to TRBJ2-7, with TRBD1 matching 9 bases. This CDR3 comprises 15 residues. V gave up 6 bases and J gave up 3 bases; unmatched junction bases: 9. CDR3 loop: CASRRGGTGNYEQYF. CDR3 in DNA: TGTGCCAGCAGGAGGGGTGGGACAGGGAACTACGAGCAGTACTTC.